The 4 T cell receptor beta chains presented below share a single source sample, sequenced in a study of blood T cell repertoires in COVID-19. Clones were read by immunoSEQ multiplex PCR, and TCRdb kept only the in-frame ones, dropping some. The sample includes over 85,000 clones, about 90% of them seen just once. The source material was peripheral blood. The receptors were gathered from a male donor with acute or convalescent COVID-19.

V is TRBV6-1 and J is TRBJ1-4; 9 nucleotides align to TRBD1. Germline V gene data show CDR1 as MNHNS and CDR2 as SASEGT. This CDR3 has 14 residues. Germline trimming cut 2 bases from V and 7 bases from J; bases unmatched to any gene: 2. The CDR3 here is CASSEHRGREKLFF. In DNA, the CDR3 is TGTGCCAGCAGTGAACACAGGGGGCGTGAAAAACTGTTTTTT.

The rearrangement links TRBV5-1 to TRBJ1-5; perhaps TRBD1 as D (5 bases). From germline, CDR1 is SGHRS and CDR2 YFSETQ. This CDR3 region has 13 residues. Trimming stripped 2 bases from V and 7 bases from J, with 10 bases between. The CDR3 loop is CASSFTGAQPQHF. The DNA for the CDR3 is TGCGCCAGCAGCTTCACAGGAGCCCAGCCCCAGCATTTT.

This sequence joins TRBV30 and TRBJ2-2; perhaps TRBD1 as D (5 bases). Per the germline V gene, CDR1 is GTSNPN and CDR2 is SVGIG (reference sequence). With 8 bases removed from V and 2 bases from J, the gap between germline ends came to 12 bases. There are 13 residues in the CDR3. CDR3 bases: TGTGCCCTTGGGCAGGGAAACACCGGGGAGCTGTTTTTT. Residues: CALGQGNTGELFF.

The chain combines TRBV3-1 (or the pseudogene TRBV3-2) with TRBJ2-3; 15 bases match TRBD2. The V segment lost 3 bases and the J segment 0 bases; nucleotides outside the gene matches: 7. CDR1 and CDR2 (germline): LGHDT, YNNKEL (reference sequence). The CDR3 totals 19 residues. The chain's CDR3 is CASSQEGLAGGYSTDTQYF. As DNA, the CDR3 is TGTGCCAGCAGCCAGGAGGGACTAGCGGGGGGTTATAGCACAGATACGCAGTATTTT.